This T cell receptor beta chain was sequenced during a study of T-cell memory formation after mild COVID-19. The study's findings and limits: Of the contracting clones, CD4+ ones lay mainly in CM and EM, and CD8+ ones in EMRA. CD4/CD8 balance characterized clones contracting day 15 to 85, and CD4+ skew characterized later expanders. Memory from before infection featured some responding clones, which suggests cross-reactive memory joined.

This clonotype was picked up a small number of times. Its antigen is not identified. TCRdb used MiXCR to reprocess the 5' RACE reads, holding one entry per CDR3 protein. Of over 300,000 distinct CDR3 sequences listed, 20% are singletons. V was shortened by 4 bases and J by 1 base, with 14 bases between the two germline ends. This CDR3 spans 15 amino acids. The germline CDR1 and CDR2 sequences are SGDLS and YYNGEE. This clonotype originated in a man younger than 30 who had mild COVID-19 (a few samples of this study predate the infection). Cell type and time point are not known. The specimen sequenced was PBMCs or a T cell subset sorted from them (not recorded which). The chain couples TRBV9 to TRBJ1-2; D is perhaps TRBD1 (6 bases). The chain's CDR3 is CASSTTGDINYGYTF. Here the CDR3 DNA reads TGTGCCAGCAGCACGACAGGAGACATTAACTATGGCTACACCTTC.